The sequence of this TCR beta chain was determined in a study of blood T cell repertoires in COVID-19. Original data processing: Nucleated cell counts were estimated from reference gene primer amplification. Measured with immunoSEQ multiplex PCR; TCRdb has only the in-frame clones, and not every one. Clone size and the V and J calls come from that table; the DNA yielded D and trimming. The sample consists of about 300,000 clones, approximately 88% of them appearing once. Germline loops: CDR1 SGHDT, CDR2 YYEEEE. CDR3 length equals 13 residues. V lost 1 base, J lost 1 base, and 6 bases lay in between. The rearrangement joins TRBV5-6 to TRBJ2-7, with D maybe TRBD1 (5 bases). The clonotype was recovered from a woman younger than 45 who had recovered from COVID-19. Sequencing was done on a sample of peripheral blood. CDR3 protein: CASSLRTSYEQYF. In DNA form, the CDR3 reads TGTGCCAGCAGCTTGCGGACATCCTACGAGCAGTACTTC.